What follows are 16 T cell receptor beta chains derived from one specimen sequenced in a study of T cells in Graves' hyperthyroidism and ophthalmopathy. There were TCR beta CDR3 regions amplified from RNA transcripts. The TCR CDR3 first-round RT-PCR relied on the HTBI primer set. TCRdb passed the multiplex PCR reads through MiXCR, listing each CDR3 protein once. This sample yields about 710,000 distinct CDR3 sequences, of which roughly 17% are seen a single time; under 8.5% belongs to the top ten. The sample consisted of blood. The receptors derive from a man aged 18 to 29 with Graves' hyperthyroidism.

The chain joins TRBV9 to TRBJ2-2; TRBD1 matches 8 bases. This CDR3 region has 17 residues. CDR1 SGDLS and CDR2 YYNGEE come from the germline V gene. Trimming took 1 base from V and 4 from J; bases not matched to a gene: 9. The CDR3 sequence is CASSVMAGGASTGELFF. The CDR3 region has the DNA TGTGCCAGCAGCGTAATGGCAGGGGGCGCGTCCACCGGGGAGCTGTTTTTT.

This chain connects TRBV6-1 to TRBJ2-1; tentatively, D is TRBD2 (6 bases). V lost 11 bases, J lost 2 bases, and 10 bases lay in between. The CDR3 runs 12 residues. CDR1 and CDR2 from the germline V gene are MNHNS and SASEGT. The CDR3 loop reads CALSGAYNEQFF. DNA of the CDR3: TGTGCCCTTTCGGGAGCCTACAATGAGCAGTTCTTC.

This clonotype was recorded a few times. J is TRBJ2-5 and V is TRBV4-1; 7 bases match TRBD1. V gave up 3 bases and J gave up 5 bases; unmatched junction bases: 9. The CDR3 consists of 15 residues. Germline V gene lookup returns CDR1 MGHRA and CDR2 YSYEKL. The CDR3 bases are TGCGCCAGCAGCCAGACAGGGTTTTCCGGGGAGACCCAGTACTTC. It translates to CASSQTGFSGETQYF.

The CDR3, as DNA: TGTGCCAGCAGCGTAGAATGGCGAGCAGGACAGTCTTTATATGGCTACACCTTC. Protein: CASSVEWRAGQSLYGYTF. The chain carries TRBV9 and TRBJ1-2; possibly TRBD1 for D (6 bases). V lost 0 bases and J lost 5, with 23 bases in between. The CDR3 sequence is 18 residues long. CDR1 is SGDLS and CDR2 is YYNGEE in the germline V gene. Using reference TRBV9 and TRBJ1-2 for the parts outside the CDR3, the full variable domain is DSGVTQTPKHLITATGQRVTLRCSPRSGDLSVYWYQQSLDQGLQFLIQYYNGEERAKGNILERFSAQQFPDLHSELNLSSLELGDSALYFCASSVEWRAGQSLYGYTFGSGTRLTVV.

This chain joins TRBV12-5 and TRBJ2-2; the match to TRBD2 covers 14 bases. This CDR3 has 16 amino acids. The germline V gene has CDR1 LGHNT and CDR2 FRNRAP. V shed 5 bases, J shed 6 bases, and the junction held 5 bases outside the gene matches. CDR3 sequence (DNA): TGTGCTAGTGGTGCGGGACTAGCGGGAGCGGCCGGGGAGCTGTTTTTT. Protein: CASGAGLAGAAGELFF.

As to this clonotype: Germline is not matched at one junction end, which may reflect a read error. The chain is built from TRBV7-2 and TRBJ1-2, with D unclear. Germline CDR1 and CDR2: SGHTA and FQGNSA. CDR3 length: 11 residues. CDR3 protein: CASSVAYGYTF. CDR3 in DNA: TGTGCCAGCAGCGTAGCCTATGGCTACACCTTC.

This clonotype has just a few counts. For the CDR3, the DNA is TGTGCCAGCAAAACTCGAATCTACGAGCAGTACTTC. Encoded protein: CASKTRIYEQYF. The gene calls are TRBV6-2 or TRBV6-3 and TRBJ2-7; D gene uncertain. This CDR3 is 12 amino acids long. V was shortened by 7 bases and J by 3 bases, with 10 bases between the two germline ends. Looked up from germline, CDR1 is MNHEY and CDR2 is SVGEGT.

As DNA, the CDR3 is TGTGCCAGCAGCGTAGTACCCGGGCAGAAAGAAGCTTTCTTT. It yields the protein CASSVVPGQKEAFF. The chain recombines TRBV9 with TRBJ1-1; D is uncertain. V lost 0 bases to trimming and J lost 8 bases, with 14 bases between them. Germline V lookup: CDR1 SGDLS, CDR2 YYNGEE. The CDR3 is 14 residues long. The variable domain in full, completed from reference TRBV9 and TRBJ1-1, reads DSGVTQTPKHLITATGQRVTLRCSPRSGDLSVYWYQQSLDQGLQFLIQYYNGEERAKGNILERFSAQQFPDLHSELNLSSLELGDSALYFCASSVVPGQKEAFFGQGTRLTVV.

This clonotype has a handful of counts. The gene calls are TRBV20-1 and TRBJ2-6; TRBD1 matches 7 bases. CDR1 DFQATT and CDR2 SNEGSKA come from the germline V gene (reference sequence). The V segment lost 4 bases and the J segment 2 bases; nucleotides outside the gene matches: 2. The CDR3 is 14 amino acids. CDR3 in amino acids: CSATDRAGANVLTF. CDR3 sequence (DNA): TGCAGTGCTACAGACAGGGCTGGGGCCAACGTCCTGACTTTC.

In its sample, this clonotype was seen a few times. The chain employs TRBV2 and TRBJ1-2; D ambiguous. The CDR3 consists of 15 residues. CDR1 and CDR2 (germline): SNHLY, FYNNEI. Between the trimmed V and J ends, which lost 3 bases and 9 bases, there was a span of 20 bases. The CDR3 spells CASSDSQDGSMSYTF. The DNA for the CDR3 is TGTGCCAGCAGTGACTCCCAGGACGGGTCTATGAGCTACACCTTC.

V gene TRBV5-6 combines with J gene TRBJ2-7, with D possibly matching TRBD1 (6 bases). CDR3 length: 15 amino acids. V was clipped by 1 base and J by 3 bases, with 14 bases between them. Germline lookup yields CDR1 SGHDT and CDR2 YYEEEE. CDR3 sequence reads: CASSLPGQEIYEQYF. DNA for the CDR3: TGTGCCAGCAGCTTGCCGGGACAAGAGATCTACGAGCAGTACTTC.

In its sample, this clonotype was seen many times. The chain combines TRBV6-2 or TRBV6-3 with TRBJ2-3; D not certain. Germline CDR1 and CDR2: MNHEY and SVGEGT. CDR3 length: 13 amino acids. V lost 5 bases to trimming and J lost 2 bases, with 8 bases between them. The CDR3 reads CASSPANTDTQYF. CDR3 bases: TGTGCCAGCAGTCCAGCTAACACAGATACGCAGTATTTT.

This clonotype was recorded many times. V gene TRBV28 combines with J gene TRBJ1-5; D is unclear. Germline CDR1 is MDHEN and CDR2 is SYDVKM. Trimming left V 10 bases short and J 8 bases short, with 27 bases between. The CDR3 is 16 residues long. The CDR3 here is CAIEDADFGVGEPQHF. CDR3 nucleotides: TGTGCCATAGAGGACGCCGACTTCGGGGTCGGAGAGCCCCAGCATTTT.

This clonotype was observed a handful of times. V gene TRBV29-1 combines with J gene TRBJ2-7, with D perhaps matching TRBD1 (5 bases). V was cut by 0 bases and J by 5 bases, with 14 bases left in between. There are 14 residues in the CDR3. The germline V gene has CDR1 SQVTM and CDR2 ANQGSEA. The CDR3, as DNA: TGCAGCGTTGAAGATCCGGTGCAGGGTAACGAGCAGTACTTC. As protein: CSVEDPVQGNEQYF.

This clonotype has a count of ten or more. The chain has TRBV20-1 and TRBJ2-3; D gene ambiguous. The CDR3 runs 13 residues. Germline V gene lookup returns CDR1 DFQATT and CDR2 SNEGSKA (reference sequence). The V and J ends lost 1 base and 0 bases respectively, with 5 bases between them. DNA for the CDR3: TGCAGTGCTAGAGTCCCTAGCACAGATACGCAGTATTTT. Translation gives CSARVPSTDTQYF.

This clonotype has just one count. Here the CDR3 reads CASSLWTGAPTGELFF. In DNA form, the CDR3 reads TGTGCCAGCAGTTTGTGGACAGGGGCGCCTACCGGGGAGCTGTTTTTT. The rearrangement uses TRBV28 and TRBJ2-2; 9 nucleotides agree with TRBD1. The CDR3 extends over 16 amino acids. Germline assignment: CDR1 MDHEN and CDR2 SYDVKM. J lost 5 bases, V lost 3 bases, and 7 bases had no gene match.